This T cell receptor (beta chain) was captured in a study of technical replicates of blood from a handful of donors. The data were produced by immunoSEQ multiplex PCR, yet TCRdb's version contains in-frame clones alone and is incomplete. The sample carries some 87,000 clones, roughly 93% recorded once. The CDR3 consists of 14 residues. Trimming cost V 4 bases and J 0 bases; bases outside gene matches: 2. Germline V CDR1 and CDR2: SGHNT, YYREEE (reference sequence). The receptor was isolated from a human donor in good health. The V gene is TRBV5-4, the J gene TRBJ2-7, with 9 bases that match TRBD2. Sequenced sample: T cells isolated from PBMCs. The CDR3, as DNA: TGTGCCAGCAGCCAGACTAGCGGCTCCTACGAGCAGTACTTC. It is translated as CASSQTSGSYEQYF.